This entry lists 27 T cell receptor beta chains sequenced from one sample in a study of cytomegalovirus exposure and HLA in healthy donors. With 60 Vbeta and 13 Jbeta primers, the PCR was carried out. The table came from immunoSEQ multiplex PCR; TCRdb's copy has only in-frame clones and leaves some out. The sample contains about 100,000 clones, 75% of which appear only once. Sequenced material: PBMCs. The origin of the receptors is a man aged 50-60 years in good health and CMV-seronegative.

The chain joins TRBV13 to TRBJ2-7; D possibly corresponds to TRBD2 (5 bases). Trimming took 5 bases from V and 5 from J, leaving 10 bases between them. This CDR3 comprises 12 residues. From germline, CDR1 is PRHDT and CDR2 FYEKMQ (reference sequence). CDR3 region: CASSRIGDEQYF. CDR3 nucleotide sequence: TGTGCCAGCAGCCGCATCGGGGACGAGCAGTACTTC.

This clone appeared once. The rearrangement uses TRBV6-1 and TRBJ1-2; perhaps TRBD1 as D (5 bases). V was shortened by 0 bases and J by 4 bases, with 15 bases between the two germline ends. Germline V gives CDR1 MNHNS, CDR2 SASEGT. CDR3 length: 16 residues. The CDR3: CASSEAQGVQFYGYTF. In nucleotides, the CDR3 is TGTGCCAGCAGTGAAGCCCAAGGGGTACAGTTCTATGGCTACACCTTC.

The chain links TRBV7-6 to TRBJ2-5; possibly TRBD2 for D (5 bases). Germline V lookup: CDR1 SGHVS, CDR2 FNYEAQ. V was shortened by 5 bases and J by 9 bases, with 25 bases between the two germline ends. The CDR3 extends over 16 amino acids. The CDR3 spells CASSPKVRRAGGPQYF. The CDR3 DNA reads TGTGCCAGCAGCCCAAAAGTGAGGCGGGCCGGTGGGCCCCAGTACTTC.

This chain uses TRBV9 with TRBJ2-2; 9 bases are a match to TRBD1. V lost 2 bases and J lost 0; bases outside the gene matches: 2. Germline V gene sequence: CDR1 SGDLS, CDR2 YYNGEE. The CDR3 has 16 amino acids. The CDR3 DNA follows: TGTGCCAGCAGCGTGGGGACAGGGACGAACACCGGGGAGCTGTTTTTT. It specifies CASSVGTGTNTGELFF.

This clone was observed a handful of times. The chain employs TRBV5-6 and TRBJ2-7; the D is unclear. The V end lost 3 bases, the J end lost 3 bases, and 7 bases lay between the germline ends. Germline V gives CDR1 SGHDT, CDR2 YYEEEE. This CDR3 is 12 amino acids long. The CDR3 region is CASSSDIYEQYF. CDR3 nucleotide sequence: TGTGCCAGCAGCTCTGACATCTACGAGCAGTACTTC.

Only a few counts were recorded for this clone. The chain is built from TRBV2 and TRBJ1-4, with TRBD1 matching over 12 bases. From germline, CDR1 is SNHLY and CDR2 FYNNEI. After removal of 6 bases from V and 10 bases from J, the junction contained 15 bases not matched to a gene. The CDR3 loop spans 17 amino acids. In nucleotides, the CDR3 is TGTGCCAGCAGAGGGACAGGGGGCGCGAGGGGTGTCGGAAAACTGTTTTTT. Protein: CASRGTGGARGVGKLFF. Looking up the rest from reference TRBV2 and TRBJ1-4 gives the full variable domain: EPEVTQTPSHQVTQMGQEVILRCVPISNHLYFYWYRQILGQKVEFLVSFYNNEISEKSEIFDDQFSVERPDGSNFTLKIRSTKLEDSAMYFCASRGTGGARGVGKLFFGSGTQLSVL.

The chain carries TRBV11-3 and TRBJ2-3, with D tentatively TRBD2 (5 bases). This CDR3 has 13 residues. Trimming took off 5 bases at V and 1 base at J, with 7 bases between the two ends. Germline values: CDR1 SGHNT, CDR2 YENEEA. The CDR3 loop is CASSPRGTDTQYF. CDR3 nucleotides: TGTGCCAGCAGCCCGCGGGGCACAGATACGCAGTATTTT.

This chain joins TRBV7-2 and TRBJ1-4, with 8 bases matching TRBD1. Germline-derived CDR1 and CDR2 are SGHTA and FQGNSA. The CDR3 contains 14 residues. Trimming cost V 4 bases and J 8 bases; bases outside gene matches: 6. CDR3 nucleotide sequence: TGTGCCAGCAGCTACGGACAGGGACAGGAAAAACTGTTTTTT. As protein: CASSYGQGQEKLFF.

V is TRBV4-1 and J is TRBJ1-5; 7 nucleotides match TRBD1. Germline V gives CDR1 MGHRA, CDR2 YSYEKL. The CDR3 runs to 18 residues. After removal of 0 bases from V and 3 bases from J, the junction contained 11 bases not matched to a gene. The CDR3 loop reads CASSQDQLTGYINQPQHF. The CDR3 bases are TGCGCCAGCAGCCAAGATCAGTTGACAGGGTATATCAATCAGCCCCAGCATTTT.

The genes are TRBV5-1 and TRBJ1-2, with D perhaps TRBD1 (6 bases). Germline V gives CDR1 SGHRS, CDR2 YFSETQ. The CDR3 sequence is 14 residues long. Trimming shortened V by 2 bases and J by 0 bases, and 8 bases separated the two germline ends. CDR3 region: CASSFGTTNYGYTF. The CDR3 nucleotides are TGCGCCAGCAGCTTTGGGACAACTAACTATGGCTACACCTTC.

The CDR3 protein is CASSDETGTDSYEQYF. The CDR3 DNA follows: TGTGCCAGCAGTGATGAGACCGGGACAGACTCCTACGAGCAGTACTTC. This rearrangement joins TRBV6-1 to TRBJ2-7, with TRBD1 matching 7 bases. After removal of 3 bases from V and 0 bases from J, the junction contained 8 bases not matched to a gene. Per the germline V gene, CDR1 is MNHNS and CDR2 is SASEGT. This CDR3 is 16 amino acids long.

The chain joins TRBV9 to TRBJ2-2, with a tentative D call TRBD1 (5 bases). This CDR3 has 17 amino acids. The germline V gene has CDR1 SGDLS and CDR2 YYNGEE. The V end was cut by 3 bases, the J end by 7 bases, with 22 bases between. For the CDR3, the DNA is TGTGCCAGCAGCGCCCGACAGTCGCTTCAGGGTGGCGGGGAGCTGTTTTTT. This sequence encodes CASSARQSLQGGGELFF.

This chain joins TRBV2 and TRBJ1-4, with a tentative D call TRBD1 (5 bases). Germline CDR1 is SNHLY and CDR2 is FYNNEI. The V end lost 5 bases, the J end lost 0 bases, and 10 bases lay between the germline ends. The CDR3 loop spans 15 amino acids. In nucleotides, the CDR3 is TGTGCCAGCAGTTTCACACAGGCAACTAATGAAAAACTGTTTTTT. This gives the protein CASSFTQATNEKLFF.

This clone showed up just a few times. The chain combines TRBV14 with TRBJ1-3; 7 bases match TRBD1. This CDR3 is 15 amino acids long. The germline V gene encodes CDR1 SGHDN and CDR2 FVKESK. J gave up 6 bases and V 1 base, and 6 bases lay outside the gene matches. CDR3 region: CASSQARGPANTIYF. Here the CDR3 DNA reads TGTGCCAGCAGCCAAGCTAGGGGGCCCGCAAACACCATATATTTT.

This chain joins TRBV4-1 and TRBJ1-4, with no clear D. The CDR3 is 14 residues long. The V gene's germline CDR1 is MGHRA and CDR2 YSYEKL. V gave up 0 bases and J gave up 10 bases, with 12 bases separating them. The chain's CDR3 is CASSQDPQRGKLFF. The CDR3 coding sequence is TGCGCCAGCAGCCAAGATCCCCAAAGAGGAAAACTGTTTTTT.

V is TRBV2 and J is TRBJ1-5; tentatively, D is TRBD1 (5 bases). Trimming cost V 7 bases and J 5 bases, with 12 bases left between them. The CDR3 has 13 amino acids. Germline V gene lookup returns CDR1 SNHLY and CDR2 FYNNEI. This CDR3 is CASTLTDYQPQHF. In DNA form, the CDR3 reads TGTGCCAGCACCTTGACAGATTATCAGCCCCAGCATTTT.

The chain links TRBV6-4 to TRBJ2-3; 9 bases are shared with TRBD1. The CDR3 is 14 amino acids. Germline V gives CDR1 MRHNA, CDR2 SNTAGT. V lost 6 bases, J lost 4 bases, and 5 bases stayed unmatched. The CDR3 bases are TGTGCCAGCAGACGGGACAGGGAGCCAGATACGCAGTATTTT. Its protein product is CASRRDREPDTQYF.

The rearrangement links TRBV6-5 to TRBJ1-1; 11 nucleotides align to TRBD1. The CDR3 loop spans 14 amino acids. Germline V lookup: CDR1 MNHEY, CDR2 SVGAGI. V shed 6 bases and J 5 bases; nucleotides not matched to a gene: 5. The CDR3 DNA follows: TGTGCCAGCAGCCAGGGACAGGGGGAAACTGAAGCTTTCTTT. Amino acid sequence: CASSQGQGETEAFF.

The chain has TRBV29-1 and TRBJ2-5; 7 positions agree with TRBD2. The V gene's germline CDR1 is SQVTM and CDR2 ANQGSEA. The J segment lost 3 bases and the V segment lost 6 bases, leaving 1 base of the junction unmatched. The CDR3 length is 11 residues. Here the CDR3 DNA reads TGCAGCGTGGGAGGGGAAGAGACCCAGTACTTC. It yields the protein CSVGGEETQYF.

Here the CDR3 DNA reads TGTGCCAGCAGCTTCACGGGAGCCGGCACTGAAGCTTTCTTT. Protein sequence: CASSFTGAGTEAFF. The chain combines TRBV5-4 with TRBJ1-1, with D uncertain. In germline, CDR1 is SGHNT, CDR2 YYREEE (reference sequence). There are 14 residues in the CDR3. V dropped 2 bases and J dropped 4 bases, with 12 bases sitting between them. Looking up the rest from reference TRBV5-4 and TRBJ1-1 gives the full variable domain: ETGVTQSPTHLIKTRGQQVTLRCSSQSGHNTVSWYQQALGQGPQFIFQYYREEENGRGNFPPRFSGLQFPNYSSELNVNALELDDSALYLCASSFTGAGTEAFFGQGTRLTVV.

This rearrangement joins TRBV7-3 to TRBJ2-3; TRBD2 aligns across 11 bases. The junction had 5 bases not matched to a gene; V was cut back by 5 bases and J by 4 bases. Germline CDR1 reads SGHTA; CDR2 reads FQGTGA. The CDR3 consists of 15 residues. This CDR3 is CASSPTSGSADTQYF. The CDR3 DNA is TGTGCCAGCAGCCCCACTAGCGGGAGTGCAGATACGCAGTATTTT.

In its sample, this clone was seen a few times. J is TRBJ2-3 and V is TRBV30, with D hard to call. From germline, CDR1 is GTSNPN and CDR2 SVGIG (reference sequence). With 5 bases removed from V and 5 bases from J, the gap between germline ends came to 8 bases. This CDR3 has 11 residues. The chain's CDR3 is CAWETGDTQYF. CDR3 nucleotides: TGTGCCTGGGAGACGGGAGATACGCAGTATTTT.

The CDR3 region has the DNA TGTGCCAGCAGTTTGGGGCCGGTCGGAAAGCAGTTCTTC. This gives the protein CASSLGPVGKQFF. The rearrangement links TRBV27 to TRBJ2-1; TRBD1 might be the D (5 bases). Germline values: CDR1 MNHEY, CDR2 SMNVEV (reference sequence). V was cut by 3 bases and J by 11 bases, with 14 bases left in between. The CDR3 sequence is 13 residues long.

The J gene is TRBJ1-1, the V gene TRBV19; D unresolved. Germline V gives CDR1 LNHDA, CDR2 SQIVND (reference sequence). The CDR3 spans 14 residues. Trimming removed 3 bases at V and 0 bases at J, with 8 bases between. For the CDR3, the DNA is TGTGCCAGTAGTATTGGAGGTATGAACACTGAAGCTTTCTTT. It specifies CASSIGGMNTEAFF.

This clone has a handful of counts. CDR3 sequence: CASSSGTSGGLQETQYF. CDR3 in DNA: TGTGCCAGCAGTTCCGGGACTAGCGGGGGGCTACAAGAGACCCAGTACTTC. V is TRBV9 and J is TRBJ2-5, with 15 bases lining up with TRBD2. Germline V lookup: CDR1 SGDLS, CDR2 YYNGEE. CDR3 length: 17 amino acids. The junction had 7 bases not matched to a gene; V was cut back by 5 bases and J by 2 bases.

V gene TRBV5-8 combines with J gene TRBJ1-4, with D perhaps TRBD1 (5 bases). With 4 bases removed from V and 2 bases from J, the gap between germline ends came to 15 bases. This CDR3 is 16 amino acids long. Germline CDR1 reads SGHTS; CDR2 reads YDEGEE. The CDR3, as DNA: TGTGCCAGCAGCACTGCGCGGGGGATCACTAATGAAAAACTGTTTTTT. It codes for CASSTARGITNEKLFF.

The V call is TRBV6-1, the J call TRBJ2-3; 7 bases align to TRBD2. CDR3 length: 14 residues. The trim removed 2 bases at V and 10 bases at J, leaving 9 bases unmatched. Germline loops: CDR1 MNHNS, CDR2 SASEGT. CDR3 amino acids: CASSESRGVYAQYF. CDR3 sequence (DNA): TGTGCCAGCAGTGAAAGTCGGGGGGTCTACGCGCAGTATTTT.